This is a list of T cell receptor beta chains from one sample in a study of T cell repertoires in cytomegalovirus infection. Using its own MiXCR run on the reads, TCRdb lists one record per CDR3 protein. The data show fewer than 550,000 distinct CDR3 sequences, about 11% seen once. Sequencing was carried out using PBMCs. The source is a human donor in good health (CMV status not recorded). Some clones in this sample may be carry-over from other donors' samples. Each CDR3 is given with its conserved first and last residue. A D gene is named only where the DNA matches it firmly. Some rows have no size entry. The others give once, few or many, or a class for an expanded clone.

len	abundance	v_gene	d_gene	j_gene	CDR3aa	CDR3nt
17	NA	TRBV9	NA	TRBJ1-2	CASSGGAERGYNYGYTF	TGTGCCAGCAGCGGTGGAGCGGAGAGGGGGTATAACTATGGCTACACCTTC
14	NA	TRBV3-1	NA	TRBJ1-1	CASSQVSGNAGAFF	TGTGCCAGCAGCCAAGTTTCGGGGAACGCGGGAGCTTTCTTT
14	NA	TRBV7-3	TRBD1	TRBJ1-1	CASNLGQANTEAFF	TGTGCCAGCAACCTAGGACAGGCGAACACTGAAGCTTTCTTT
17	few	TRBV5-4	TRBD2	TRBJ2-1	CASSPRSGGSSYNEQFF	TGTGCCAGCAGCCCCCGGAGCGGGGGGAGCTCCTACAATGAGCAGTTCTTC
12	NA	TRBV12-3/TRBV12-4	NA	TRBJ1-1	CASSLGESEAFF	TGTGCCAGCAGTTTAGGAGAATCTGAAGCTTTCTTT
18	many	TRBV7-8	TRBD2	TRBJ2-1	CASSLGASGGPGVNEQFF	TGTGCCAGCAGCTTAGGAGCTAGCGGGGGCCCAGGCGTAAATGAGCAGTTCTTC
14	many	TRBV7-8	NA	TRBJ1-5	CASSYIDSNQPQHF	TGTGCCAGCAGCTACATTGACAGCAATCAGCCCCAGCATTTT
15	many	TRBV12-3/TRBV12-4	TRBD2	TRBJ2-1	CASSVLAGVNNEQFF	TGTGCCAGCAGTGTACTAGCGGGAGTGAACAATGAGCAGTTCTTC
16	NA	TRBV20-1	TRBD1	TRBJ1-5	CSAREGGDYSNQPQHF	TGCAGTGCTAGAGAAGGGGGCGACTATAGCAATCAGCCCCAGCATTTT
14	few	TRBV27	NA	TRBJ2-3	CASSLLAPSDTQYF	TGTGCCAGCAGTTTGTTGGCGCCGTCAGATACGCAGTATTTT
13	NA	TRBV6-5	TRBD1	TRBJ1-2	CASSYPTGNGYTF	TGTGCCAGCAGTTACCCGACAGGGAATGGCTACACCTTC
13	many	TRBV12-3/TRBV12-4	TRBD2	TRBJ2-1	CASRTLGGNEQFF	TGTGCCAGCAGAACCTTGGGAGGGAATGAGCAGTTCTTC
15	many	TRBV5-4	NA	TRBJ2-3	CASSLGAGPTDTQYF	TGTGCCAGCAGCTTGGGTGCGGGCCCCACAGATACGCAGTATTTT
13	many	TRBV6-6	NA	TRBJ1-5	CASSYSGEGAQHF	TGTGCCAGCAGTTACTCCGGAGAAGGGGCCCAGCATTTT
12	NA	TRBV10-3	NA	TRBJ1-1	CAITGLNTEAFF	TGTGCCATCACCGGTTTGAACACTGAAGCTTTCTTT
14	many	TRBV3-1	NA	TRBJ2-5	CASSYDRGWETQYF	TGTGCCAGCAGTTACGACCGGGGCTGGGAGACCCAGTACTTC
15	few	TRBV29-1	TRBD2	TRBJ2-1	CSVEGMSGRALEQFF	TGCAGCGTTGAAGGAATGAGCGGGAGGGCCCTGGAGCAGTTCTTC
15	many	TRBV28	NA	TRBJ2-1	CASNPAGSSYNEQFF	TGTGCCAGCAACCCCGCGGGTAGCTCCTACAATGAGCAGTTCTTC
16	many	TRBV11-2	TRBD1	TRBJ2-5	CASSSGQEFPPETQYF	TGTGCCAGCAGCTCCGGACAGGAATTCCCTCCGGAGACCCAGTACTTC
18	many	TRBV20-1	TRBD2	TRBJ2-7	CSARSFAGGSTSGYEQYF	TGCAGTGCTAGATCTTTCGCGGGGGGGTCAACAAGTGGCTACGAGCAGTACTTC
15	NA	TRBV25-1	NA	TRBJ1-6	CASSESPSYNSPLHF	TGTGCCAGCAGCGAAAGTCCCTCCTATAATTCACCCCTCCACTTT
16	few	TRBV28	NA	TRBJ1-5	CASSLEGGGESQPQHF	TGTGCCAGCAGCCTTGAGGGGGGGGGGGAAAGCCAGCCCCAGCATTTT
16	many	TRBV7-8	NA	TRBJ1-6	CASSLAPTGINSPLHF	TGTGCCAGCAGCTTAGCCCCAACAGGGATTAATTCACCCCTCCACTTT
15	few	TRBV6-5	NA	TRBJ2-7	CASTYTGTGRYEQYF	TGTGCCAGCACTTACACCGGGACGGGCCGTTACGAGCAGTACTTC
18	many	TRBV9	NA	TRBJ1-2	CASSESRQNNTTNYGYTF	TGTGCCAGCAGCGAGAGCAGGCAAAACAATACCACTAACTATGGCTACACCTTC
14	many	TRBV20-1	NA	TRBJ1-1	CSARERTVNTEAFF	TGCAGTGCTAGAGAAAGGACAGTGAACACTGAAGCTTTCTTT
15	NA	TRBV4-1	NA	TRBJ1-1	CASSQEWTENTEAFF	TGTGCCAGCAGCCAAGAGTGGACAGAGAACACTGAAGCTTTCTTT
15	few	TRBV20-1	NA	TRBJ1-5	CSARDRQGQSQPQHF	TGCAGTGCTAGAGATCGGCAGGGGCAAAGTCAGCCCCAGCATTTT
16	many	TRBV7-9	NA	TRBJ2-7	CASSPPGTASSYEQYF	TGTGCCAGCAGCCCACCCGGGACTGCTAGCTCCTACGAGCAGTACTTC
12	NA	TRBV28	NA	TRBJ2-7	CASTQGFDEQYF	TGTGCCAGCACCCAGGGTTTCGACGAGCAGTACTTC
15	many	TRBV7-2	NA	TRBJ2-5	CASSFSGTTLETQYF	TGTGCCAGCAGCTTTTCCGGGACGACCTTAGAGACCCAGTACTTC
14	many	TRBV28	TRBD2	TRBJ2-5	CASTLAGPQETQYF	TGTGCCAGCACTCTAGCGGGACCTCAAGAGACCCAGTACTTC
15	few	TRBV6-2/TRBV6-3	TRBD1	TRBJ2-4	CASSRDRGVKNIQYF	TGTGCCAGCAGCCGGGACAGGGGGGTCAAAAACATTCAGTACTTC
13	many	TRBV10-3	NA	TRBJ2-5	CAIRGAGKETQYF	TGTGCCATCCGAGGAGCAGGGAAAGAGACCCAGTACTTC
16	NA	TRBV12-5	TRBD1	TRBJ1-1	CASGLPGQEAYTEAFF	TGTGCTAGTGGTTTGCCAGGACAGGAAGCTTACACTGAAGCTTTCTTT
16	few	TRBV10-3	NA	TRBJ1-2	CAISESVHPGGYGYTF	TGTGCCATCAGTGAGTCGGTTCACCCGGGCGGCTATGGCTACACCTTC
13	many	TRBV19	NA	TRBJ1-3	CASSTAGGNTIYF	TGTGCCAGTAGTACCGCAGGAGGAAACACCATATATTTT
16	many	TRBV9	NA	TRBJ1-5	CASSVAPGGGNQPQHF	TGTGCCAGCAGCGTAGCGCCGGGCGGTGGGAATCAGCCCCAGCATTTT
16	NA	TRBV5-1	TRBD1	TRBJ2-3	CASSFTTGGVSDTQYF	TGCGCCAGCAGCTTTACGACAGGGGGAGTTTCGGATACGCAGTATTTT
11	few	TRBV29-1	NA	TRBJ1-1	CSGLGETEAFF	TGCAGCGGTCTAGGGGAAACTGAAGCTTTCTTT
15	few	TRBV5-5	TRBD1	TRBJ1-1	CASSLYVQGGTEAFF	TGTGCCAGCAGCTTGTACGTCCAGGGGGGAACTGAAGCTTTCTTT
18	many	TRBV6-6	NA	TRBJ1-1	CASSYPTTGTTINTEAFF	TGTGCCAGCAGTTACCCTACCACCGGGACAACTATTAACACTGAAGCTTTCTTT
14	NA	TRBV10-3	NA	TRBJ2-5	CAISESKVVETQYF	TGTGCCATCAGTGAGTCAAAGGTCGTGGAGACCCAGTACTTC
15	many	TRBV5-5	NA	TRBJ2-1	CASSLTLSDYNEQFF	TGTGCCAGCAGCTTAACCCTCTCAGATTACAATGAGCAGTTCTTC
14	many	TRBV2	NA	TRBJ2-2	CASTSTANTGELFF	TGTGCCAGCACTTCGACAGCGAACACCGGGGAGCTGTTTTTT
13	few	TRBV29-1	NA	TRBJ2-3	CSVQGRGTDTQYF	TGCAGCGTTCAGGGCAGGGGCACAGATACGCAGTATTTT
15	many	TRBV7-9	NA	TRBJ2-3	CASILQRELADTQYF	TGTGCCAGCATTCTCCAACGGGAGCTGGCAGATACGCAGTATTTT
12	NA	TRBV29-1	TRBD2	TRBJ2-1	CSVGTSEALGFF	TGCAGCGTTGGAACTAGCGAGGCCCTCGGGTTCTTC
16	many	TRBV11-3	TRBD1	TRBJ1-2	CASSDPGQGVNYGYTF	TGTGCCAGCAGCGACCCGGGACAGGGGGTAAACTATGGCTACACCTTC
13	few	TRBV20-1	TRBD1	TRBJ2-2	CSVGQGADGELFF	TGCAGTGTTGGACAGGGGGCGGACGGGGAGCTGTTTTTT
17	many	TRBV12-3/TRBV12-4	TRBD2	TRBJ2-3	CASSLLGTSGRTDTQYF	TGTGCCAGCAGTTTACTCGGGACTAGCGGGAGGACAGATACGCAGTATTTT
11	many	TRBV6-1	NA	TRBJ2-7	CASSATAEQYF	TGTGCCAGCAGTGCAACAGCCGAGCAGTACTTC
13	NA	TRBV11-1	NA	TRBJ1-2	CASSSPRMWGYTF	TGTGCCAGCAGCTCTCCCAGGATGTGGGGCTACACCTTC